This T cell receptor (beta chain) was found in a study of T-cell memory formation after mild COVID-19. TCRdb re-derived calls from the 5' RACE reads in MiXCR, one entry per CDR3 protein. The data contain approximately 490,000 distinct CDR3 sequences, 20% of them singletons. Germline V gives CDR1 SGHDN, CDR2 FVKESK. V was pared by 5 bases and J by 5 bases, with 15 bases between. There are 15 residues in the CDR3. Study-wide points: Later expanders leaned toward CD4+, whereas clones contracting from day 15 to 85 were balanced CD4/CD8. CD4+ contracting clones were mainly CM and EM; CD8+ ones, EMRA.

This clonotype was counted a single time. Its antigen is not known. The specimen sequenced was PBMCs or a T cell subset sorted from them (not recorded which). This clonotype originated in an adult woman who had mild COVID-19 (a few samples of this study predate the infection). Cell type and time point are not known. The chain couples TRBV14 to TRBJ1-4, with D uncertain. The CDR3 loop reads CASSTLRSANEKLFF. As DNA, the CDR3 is TGTGCCAGCAGCACCCTTCGGAGTGCGAATGAAAAACTGTTTTTT. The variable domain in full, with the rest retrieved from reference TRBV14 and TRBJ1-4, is EAGVTQFPSHSVIEKGQTVTLRCDPISGHDNLYWYRRVMGKEIKFLLHFVKESKQDESGMPNNRFLAERTGGTYSTLKVQPAELEDSGVYFCASSTLRSANEKLFFGSGTQLSVL.